These 15 T cell receptor beta chains were sequenced from one sample in a study of T cells expressing NK-cell markers. Reanalyzing the 5' RACE reads, TCRdb keeps one entry per CDR3 protein, without DNA. The sample includes about 460,000 distinct CDR3 sequences. Sequenced material: blood T cells: a sorted CD56 or NKG2C T cell subset, CD4+ or CD8+ T cells, or bulk PBMC T cells (not recorded which). The source is a woman aged 45 to 65 in good health.

This rearrangement joins TRBV27 to TRBJ2-1; TCRdb proposes TRBD1, but this gene call is untestable without DNA. This CDR3 contains 13 residues. Germline V CDR1 and CDR2: MNHEY, SMNVEV (reference sequence). CDR3 residues: CASSFWGESEQFF.

The chain couples TRBV24-1 to TRBJ2-1; TCRdb's D call of TRBD2 is untestable without DNA. Germline CDR1 reads KGHDR; CDR2 reads SFDVKD. The CDR3 has 15 amino acids. The CDR3 spells CATSDTSEYYDEQFF.

The rearrangement links TRBV20-1 to TRBJ2-3; lacking DNA, the TRBD2 call made by TCRdb goes unchecked. The CDR3 runs to 14 residues. In germline, CDR1 is DFQATT, CDR2 SNEGSKA (reference sequence). CDR3 protein: CSAREAGTSGRRYF.

V and J are TRBV13 and TRBJ2-1; there is no DNA to check the TCRdb D call of TRBD2. From germline, CDR1 is PRHDT and CDR2 FYEKMQ (reference sequence). The CDR3 consists of 20 residues. The CDR3 is CASSPSRTSGRGESYNEQFF.

CDR3 region: CASSQATGGYTF. The rearrangement uses TRBV3-1 and TRBJ1-2; the TCRdb call, TRBD1, lacks DNA for checking. The CDR3 totals 12 residues. In germline, CDR1 is LGHDT, CDR2 YNNKEL (reference sequence). The whole variable domain, filled in from reference TRBV3-1 and TRBJ1-2, reads DTAVSQTPKYLVTQMGNDKSIKCEQNLGHDTMYWYKQDSKKFLKIMFSYNNKELIINETVPNRFSPKSPDKAHLNLHINSLELGDSAVYFCASSQATGGYTFGSGTRLTVV.

The chain links TRBV20-1 to TRBJ1-1; TCRdb picks TRBD1, but there is no DNA to check that call. The CDR3 is 14 amino acids. CDR1 and CDR2 from the germline V gene are DFQATT and SNEGSKA (reference sequence). CDR3 sequence reads: CSAVAGPMNTEAFF.

The chain joins TRBV7-2 to TRBJ1-4; TCRdb indicates TRBD1, and absent DNA this call remains unverified. Looked up from germline, CDR1 is SGHTA and CDR2 is FQGNSA. The CDR3 has 15 amino acids. The CDR3 is CASSLRQGEGEKLFF.

The genes are TRBV9 and TRBJ1-1; TCRdb calls TRBD1, which cannot be checked without DNA. The CDR3 totals 13 residues. Germline CDR1 and CDR2: SGDLS and YYNGEE. The CDR3 sequence: CASSATGTTEAFF.

The chain combines TRBV30 with TRBJ2-1; as DNA is missing, the TRBD1 call by TCRdb cannot be tested. The CDR3 runs 12 residues. Germline V gives CDR1 GTSNPN, CDR2 SVGIG (reference sequence). The CDR3 region is CALDRGANEQFF.

The genes are TRBV5-1 and TRBJ2-2; the D gene TCRdb calls, TRBD2, cannot be checked with no DNA. The CDR3 consists of 14 residues. Germline CDR1 reads SGHRS; CDR2 reads YFSETQ. CDR3 loop: CASSPLEGPGELFF.

This chain connects TRBV15 to TRBJ2-3. The CDR3 has 13 residues. Germline V gives CDR1 LNHNV, CDR2 YYDKDF (reference sequence). This CDR3 reads CATSKWIQDTQYF. Based on the CDR3 plus reference TRBV15 and TRBJ2-3, the full variable domain is DAMVIQNPRYQVTQFGKPVTLSCSQTLNHNVMYWYQQKSSQAPKLLFHYYDKDFNNEADTPDNFQSRRPNTSFCFLDIRSPGLGDTAMYLCATSKWIQDTQYFGPGTRLTVL.

The chain uses TRBV11-2 and TRBJ2-4. The CDR3 totals 17 residues. Germline V gene data show CDR1 as SGHAT and CDR2 as FQNNGV. CDR3 sequence: CASSPLWPGISKNIQYF.

The V and J genes are TRBV4-1 and TRBJ2-5; no DNA is available, so the TRBD2 call from TCRdb remains unchecked. CDR1 MGHRA and CDR2 YSYEKL come from the germline V gene. The CDR3 runs 14 residues. The CDR3 loop reads CASSRGTNTETQYF.

This chain links TRBV6-2 or TRBV6-3 with TRBJ2-4; TCRdb proposes TRBD1, but this gene call is untestable without DNA. Germline loops: CDR1 MNHEY, CDR2 SVGEGT. The CDR3 sequence is 18 residues long. The chain's CDR3 is CASSYRTGSGVAKNIQYF.

The chain has TRBV4-1 and TRBJ2-5; as DNA is missing, the TRBD1 call by TCRdb cannot be tested. This CDR3 has 16 residues. Germline V gene sequence: CDR1 MGHRA, CDR2 YSYEKL. The CDR3 region is CASSQGTGSIQETQYF.